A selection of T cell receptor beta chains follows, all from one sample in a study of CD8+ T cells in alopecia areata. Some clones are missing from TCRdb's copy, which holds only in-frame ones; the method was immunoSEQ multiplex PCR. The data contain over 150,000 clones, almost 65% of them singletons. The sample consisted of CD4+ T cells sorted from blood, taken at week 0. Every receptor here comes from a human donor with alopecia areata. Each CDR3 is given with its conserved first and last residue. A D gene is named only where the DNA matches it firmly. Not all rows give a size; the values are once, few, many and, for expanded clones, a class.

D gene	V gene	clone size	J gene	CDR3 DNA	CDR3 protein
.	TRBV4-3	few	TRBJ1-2	TGCGCCAGCAGCCAAGTTGAGGGTGCTAACTATGGCTACACCTTC	CASSQVEGANYGYTF
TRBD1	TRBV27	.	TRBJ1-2	TGTGCCAGCAGTGCAGGGGGCTATGGCTACACCTTC	CASSAGGYGYTF
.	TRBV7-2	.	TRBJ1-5	TGTGCCAGCAGCCCGACCCGAGGGAGCAATCAGCCCCAGCATTTT	CASSPTRGSNQPQHF
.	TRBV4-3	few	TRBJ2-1	TGCGCCAGCAGCCAAGCTCGAGGGGGACCCGGTAATGAGCAGTTCTTC	CASSQARGGPGNEQFF
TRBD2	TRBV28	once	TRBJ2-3	TGTGCCAGCAGTTCGTTTGGGACTAGCGCAGATACGCAGTATTTT	CASSSFGTSADTQYF
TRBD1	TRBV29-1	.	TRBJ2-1	TGCAGCGTTGCCCGACAGGGGCTTTCCTACAATGAGCAGTTCTTC	CSVARQGLSYNEQFF
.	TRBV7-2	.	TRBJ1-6	TGTGCCAGCAGCTTACGGGGGTTTAATTCACCCCTCCACTTT	CASSLRGFNSPLHF
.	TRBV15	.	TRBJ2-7	TGTGCCACCGGCATCAGGGGATACGAGCAGTACTTC	CATGIRGYEQYF
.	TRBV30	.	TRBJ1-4	TGTGCCTGGAGTGTACAAGAGAGTGGAAAACTGTTTTTT	CAWSVQESGKLFF
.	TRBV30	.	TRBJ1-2	TGTGCCTGGAGTGTACCAGGGAGAGGACAAAGGTCTACTAACTATGGCTACACCTTC	CAWSVPGRGQRSTNYGYTF
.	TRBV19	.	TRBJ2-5	TGTGCCAGTAGTATCGGAGGGGTCCAGTACTTC	CASSIGGVQYF
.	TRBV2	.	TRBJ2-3	TGTGCCAGCAGGCATAGGACAGGCACAGATACGCAGTATTTT	CASRHRTGTDTQYF
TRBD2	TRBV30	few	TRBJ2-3	TGTGCCTGGAGTGTCTCCCCTCCCCAGCGGGGAAACACAGATACGCAGTATTTT	CAWSVSPPQRGNTDTQYF
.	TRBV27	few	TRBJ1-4	TGTGCCAGCAGTTTGACTACAGGTTCTCCACCAGAAAAACTGTTTTTT	CASSLTTGSPPEKLFF
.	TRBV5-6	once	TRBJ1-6	TGTGCCAGCAGCTTGCTGAGGGGTAATTCACCCCTCCACTTT	CASSLLRGNSPLHF
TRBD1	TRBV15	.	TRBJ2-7	TGTGCCACCAGCAGGTCGGGACAGGGCACTACCTACGAGCAGTACTTC	CATSRSGQGTTYEQYF
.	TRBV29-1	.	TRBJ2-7	TGCAGCGTTGGAGGCGGGACCGTAACCTACGAGCAGTACTTC	CSVGGGTVTYEQYF
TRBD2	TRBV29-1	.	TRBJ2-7	TGCAGCGTTGACAGGACTAGCGGGGTCTACGAGCAGTACTTC	CSVDRTSGVYEQYF
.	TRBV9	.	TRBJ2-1	TGTGCCAGCAGCGTGCTGAGGGGTGAGCAGTTCTTC	CASSVLRGEQFF
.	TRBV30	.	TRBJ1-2	TGTGCCTGGAGTGCCCGTCGGAGCCCTGAGGGTGGCTACACCTTC	CAWSARRSPEGGYTF
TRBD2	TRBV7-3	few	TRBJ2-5	TGTGCCAGCAGCTCCGGACTAGCGTCGACCCAGTACTTC	CASSSGLASTQYF
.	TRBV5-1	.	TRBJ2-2	TGCGCCAGCAGCTTGGAGTGGGGCAGCACCGGGGAGCTGTTTTTT	CASSLEWGSTGELFF
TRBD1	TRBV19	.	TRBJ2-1	TGTGCCAGTACTAAGGGACAGGGTAGAGGTGAGCAGTTCTTC	CASTKGQGRGEQFF
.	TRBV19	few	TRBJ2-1	TGTGCCAGTAGTATTCAGGCTAGCGATAGTCATGAGCAGTTCTTC	CASSIQASDSHEQFF
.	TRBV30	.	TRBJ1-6	TGTGCCTGGAAAGAAGGGTCAGTCTATAATTCACCCCTCCACTTT	CAWKEGSVYNSPLHF
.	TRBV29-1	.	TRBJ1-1	TGCAGCGTCGAAGTGGGGATGTACACTGAAGCTTTCTTT	CSVEVGMYTEAFF
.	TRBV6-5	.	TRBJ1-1	TGTGCCAGCAGTTCGTCGACAGGCGGAGCTTTCTTT	CASSSSTGGAFF
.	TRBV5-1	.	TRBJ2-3	TGCGCCAGCAGCCCGTATGTGGGAAGCACAGATACGCAGTATTTT	CASSPYVGSTDTQYF
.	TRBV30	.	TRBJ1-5	TGTGCCTGGAGCCCCCTCGGGGACCAGCCCCAGCATTTT	CAWSPLGDQPQHF
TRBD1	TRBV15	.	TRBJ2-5	TGTGCCACCAGCAGAGCGAGGAGAGCAGGGACAGCCCAAGAGACCCAGTACTTC	CATSRARRAGTAQETQYF
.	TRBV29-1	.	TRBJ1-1	TGCAGCGTTGAATTCAGGCAGATAAACACTGAAGCTTTCTTT	CSVEFRQINTEAFF
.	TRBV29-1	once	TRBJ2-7	TGCAGCGTCTCTGACCGCCTCGTAGAGCAGTACTTC	CSVSDRLVEQYF
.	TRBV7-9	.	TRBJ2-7	TGTGCCAGCAGCTTGCAGGGGGGGCAGTACTTC	CASSLQGGQYF
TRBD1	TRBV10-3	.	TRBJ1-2	TGTGCCATCAGTCTTACAGGGGGCGACTATGGCTACACCTTC	CAISLTGGDYGYTF
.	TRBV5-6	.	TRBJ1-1	TGTGCCAGCAGCTTGGTTACCTGGAACACTGAAGCTTTCTTT	CASSLVTWNTEAFF
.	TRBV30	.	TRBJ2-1	TGTGCCTGGAGTGCGGTAGTACGGAATGAGCAGTTCTTC	CAWSAVVRNEQFF